The 15 T cell receptor beta chains listed next were all sequenced from one sample in a study of tissue T cells after allogeneic stem cell transplantation. Generated by immunoSEQ multiplex PCR, the TCRdb table keeps only in-frame clones and is missing some. The data contain about 22,000 clones, roughly 72% of them singletons. The sequenced material came from spleen. The receptors stem from a female BALB/c mouse in good health. The strain bears MHC haplotype H2-d.

Remarks on this clone: Mouse germline and gene names are used. The read finishes 1 residue shy of the CDR3 end, and the germline J gene is used to complete it. The V and J genes are TRBV5 and TRBJ1-6; the D is unclear. TRBJ1-6 is assigned to the ORF class and has an uncertain function. CDR3 length: 14 residues. Trimming shortened V by 4 bases and J by 5 bases, and 9 bases separated the two germline ends. The germline V gene encodes CDR1 LGHNA and CDR2 YNLKQL (reference sequence). The CDR3 sequence: CASSPRENNSPLYF. The CDR3 DNA, read in part, is TGTGCCAGCAGCCCCCGGGAAAATAATTCGCCCCTCTAC.

Notes on this clone: The gene names here belong to mouse. The read finishes 1 residue shy of the CDR3 end, and the germline J gene is used to complete it. V gene TRBV13-2 combines with J gene TRBJ2-5; 7 bases align to TRBD1. The CDR3 extends over 14 amino acids. Germline V gene lookup returns CDR1 NNHNN and CDR2 SYGAGS (reference sequence). With V trimmed by 0 bases and J by 5 bases, 3 bases remained unmatched. CDR3 region: CASGDAYRGDTQYF. CDR3 bases read: TGTGCCAGCGGTGATGCATACAGGGGAGACACCCAGTAC.

A remark on this clone: Mouse gene names and germline throughout. The read gets to within 1 residue of the CDR3 end, and the germline J gene fills in the rest. The chain combines TRBV5 with TRBJ1-3, with D tentatively TRBD1 (6 bases). V lost 0 bases and J 2 bases, leaving 11 bases between the germline ends. The germline V gene encodes CDR1 LGHNA and CDR2 YNLKQL (reference sequence). This CDR3 is built from 16 residues. The CDR3 spells CASSQDRGATGNTLYF. Partial CDR3 DNA: TGTGCCAGCAGCCAAGATCGGGGGGCGACTGGAAATACGCTCTAT.

To note about this clone: Genes and germline come from the mouse. The read ends 1 residue early relative to the CDR3; the germline J gene fills the gap. This chain joins TRBV19 and TRBJ2-5; possibly TRBD1 for D (5 bases). Per the germline V gene, CDR1 is FNHDT and CDR2 is SITEND (reference sequence). Trimming removed 2 bases from V and 0 bases from J, with 10 bases in between. This CDR3 is 15 amino acids long. The CDR3 bases that were read are TGTGCCAGCAGTATCCCAGGGCGTAACCAAGACACCCAGTAC. Translating gives CASSIPGRNQDTQY. The entire CDR3 is CASSIPGRNQDTQYF.

A remark on this clone: Gene names refer to mouse genes. Read sequence stops 1 residue before the CDR3 end, and the germline J gene provides the missing end. This sequence joins TRBV5 and TRBJ2-3; D may be TRBD1 (6 bases). CDR1 and CDR2 (germline): LGHNA, YNLKQL (reference sequence). CDR3 length: 16 residues. The V end lost 0 bases, the J end lost 2 bases, and 12 bases lay between the germline ends. The covered CDR3 bases are TGTGCCAGCAGCCAAGAGAGGACAGAGGCTGCAGAAACGCTGTAT. Translation gives CASSQERTEAAETLY. The whole CDR3 region reads CASSQERTEAAETLYF.

To note about this clone: Any gene name here is a mouse gene name. Coverage ceases 1 residue before the CDR3 finishes, and the germline J gene fills in the end. The J gene is TRBJ2-2, the V gene TRBV29; D may match TRBD1 or TRBD2 (5 bases each). V lost 5 bases and J 4 bases, leaving 11 bases between the germline ends. CDR3 length equals 14 residues. Germline V lookup: CDR1 MSHET, CDR2 SYDVDS. The CDR3 is CASSRDLGTGQLYF. CDR3 bases read: TGTGCTAGCAGTCGGGACCTCGGCACCGGGCAGCTCTAC. The whole variable domain, filled in from reference TRBV29 and TRBJ2-2, reads DMKVTQMPRYLIKRMGENVLLECGQDMSHETMYWYRQDPGLGLQLIYISYDVDSNSEGDIPKGYRVSRKKREHFSLILDSAKTNQTSVYFCASSRDLGTGQLYFGEGSKLTVL.

Concerning this clone itself: Genes and germline are mouse. The read falls 1 residue short of the CDR3 end, and the missing part is taken from the germline J gene. V is TRBV12-1 and J is TRBJ2-3; 9 nucleotides match TRBD1. This CDR3 has 16 amino acids. The V and J ends lost 2 bases and 1 base, in that order; junction bases with no gene match: 6. The germline V gene has CDR1 SGHSN and CDR2 HYEKVE. The CDR3 DNA, read in part, is TGTGCCAGCTCTCGGAACAGGGGGCAGGGTGCAGAAACGCTGTAT. Translation gives CASSRNRGQGAETLY. The complete CDR3 protein is CASSRNRGQGAETLYF. The whole variable domain, remainder taken from reference TRBV12-1 and TRBJ2-3, is DSGVVQSPRHIIKEKGGRSVLTCIPISGHSNVVWYQQTLGKELKFLIQHYEKVERDKGFLPSRFSVQQFDDYHSEMNMSALELEDSAMYFCASSRNRGQGAETLYFGSGTRLTVL.

To note about this clone: The germline and genes are mouse ones. Coverage ceases 1 residue before the CDR3 finishes, and the germline J gene fills in the end. The gene calls are TRBV13-3 and TRBJ2-5, with TRBD1 as a possible D gene (6 bases). The V and J ends lost 1 base and 3 bases respectively, with 15 bases between them. The CDR3 loop spans 16 amino acids. CDR1 and CDR2 (germline): NNHDY, SYVADS. The CDR3 region is CASSDKAGQKQDTQYF. The sequenced CDR3 bases are TGTGCCAGCAGTGATAAAGCCGGACAGAAACAAGACACCCAGTAC.

This clone is a singleton in its sample. Any gene name here is a mouse gene name. CDR3 residues: CASSQDGGASYEQYF. The covered CDR3 bases are TGTGCCAGCAGCCAAGATGGGGGGGCCTCCTATGAACAGTAC. V and J are TRBV5 and TRBJ2-7, with TRBD2 matching over 9 bases. The CDR3 is cut off 1 residue early in the read; its end comes from the germline J gene. This CDR3 comprises 15 residues. Germline V gene lookup returns CDR1 LGHNA and CDR2 YNLKQL (reference sequence). V lost 0 bases to trimming and J lost 0 bases; unmatched junction nucleotides: 0.

Details on this clone: Gene names denote mouse genes. Read coverage stops 1 residue before the CDR3 terminus; the germline J gene supplies the remainder. This chain connects TRBV12-2 to TRBJ2-4; D is possibly TRBD2 (5 bases). The CDR3 loop spans 14 amino acids. Trimming cost V 0 bases and J 0 bases, with 6 bases left between them. Germline V gives CDR1 SGHLS, CDR2 HYDKME. CDR3 bases read: TGTGCCAGCTCTCTCTGGGGTAGTCAAAACACCTTGTAC. It encodes CASSLWGSQNTLY. The whole CDR3 region reads CASSLWGSQNTLYF.

Notes on this clone: The genes and germline here are from mouse. The missing CDR3 end, 1 residue past where the read stops, is filled in from the germline J gene. V is TRBV13-2 and J is TRBJ2-4, with D perhaps TRBD1 (6 bases). This CDR3 comprises 13 residues. Deletions cut 3 bases from V and 8 bases from J, with 13 bases between. Germline V gene lookup returns CDR1 NNHNN and CDR2 SYGAGS (reference sequence). CDR3 bases read: TGTGCCAGCGGTGCGGAGGACAGCGGCACCTTGTAC. It yields the protein CASGAEDSGTLY. The CDR3, in full, reads CASGAEDSGTLYF.

On this clone itself: Each gene name is a mouse one. The CDR3 end falls 1 residue outside the read, so it is completed with the germline J gene. The rearrangement uses TRBV2 and TRBJ2-7; TRBD2 matches at 10 bases. The germline gives CDR1 LGHNA, CDR2 YSYQKL. The CDR3 is 16 amino acids. Germline trimming cut 1 base from V and 0 bases from J; bases unmatched to any gene: 3. The CDR3 region is CASSQADWGSSYEQYF. Partial CDR3 DNA: TGTGCCAGCAGCCAAGCGGACTGGGGGAGCTCCTATGAACAGTAC.

This clone was seen only once. Gene names denote mouse genes. The CDR3 end lies 1 residue beyond the end of the read and is filled in from the germline J gene. The rearrangement uses TRBV13-3 and TRBJ1-3; 9 nucleotides agree with TRBD1. The CDR3 totals 15 residues. Germline V lookup: CDR1 NNHDY, CDR2 SYVADS. The V and J ends lost 6 bases and 0 bases, in that order; junction bases with no gene match: 4. CDR3 sequence reads: CASKGTGNSGNTLYF. The sequenced CDR3 bases are TGTGCCAGCAAGGGGACAGGGAATTCTGGAAATACGCTCTAT.

With regard to this clone: Genes and germline come from the mouse. The read gets to within 1 residue of the CDR3 end, and the germline J gene fills in the rest. The rearrangement joins TRBV5 to TRBJ1-1; a weak D match, TRBD1 (5 bases). Germline V gives CDR1 LGHNA, CDR2 YNLKQL (reference sequence). The CDR3 is 14 residues long. Trimming took off 1 base at V and 3 bases at J, with 9 bases between the two ends. The CDR3 spells CASSQGGGDTEVFF. The CDR3 DNA, read in part, is TGTGCCAGCAGCCAAGGTGGGGGGGACACAGAAGTCTTC.

Worth noting for this clone: Any gene name here is a mouse gene name. The CDR3 end lies 1 residue beyond the end of the read and is filled in from the germline J gene. The V call is TRBV19, the J call TRBJ2-5, with 11 positions matching TRBD1. The junction had 5 bases not matched to a gene; V was cut back by 5 bases and J by 3 bases. CDR1 is FNHDT, CDR2 SITEND, per germline (reference sequence). This CDR3 is 15 amino acids long. CDR3 bases read: TGTGCCAGCAGGGACAGGGGGCGCGGGCAAGACACCCAGTAC. It encodes CASRDRGRGQDTQY. The whole CDR3 sequence reads CASRDRGRGQDTQYF.